Detailed here is one T cell receptor (beta chain). No antigen is known for it. This sample stems from a study of blood T cells in healthy people across ages. Through a sample-barcoded 5' primer and a J-beta primer mix, a second PCR was run for roughly 7 to 12 cycles. One entry per CDR3 protein, called by TCRdb with MiXCR from the 5' RACE reads. The sample records around 800,000 distinct CDR3 sequences, about 45% being singletons. Study-wide results and limits: From one million sequenced T cells, diversity estimates were lower bounds. Roughly linearly, TCR beta diversity per million T cells fell as age increased.

V trimming: 8 bases; J trimming: 4 bases; junction bases outside the gene matches: 16. Germline V gives CDR1 LGHDT, CDR2 YNNKEL (reference sequence). The CDR3 has 16 residues. The sequence was collected from a man older than 75 in good health. The sample comprised blood. The gene calls are TRBV3-1 and TRBJ2-7, with 8 bases fitting TRBD2. CDR3 loop: CASEGGTSGSKYEQYF. The CDR3 DNA reads as TGTGCCAGCGAAGGGGGTACTAGCGGAAGCAAATACGAGCAGTACTTC.